Listed here are 21 T cell receptor beta chains from one sample, sequenced in a study of OX40 agonist ivuxolimab in advanced cancers. This table comes from immunoSEQ multiplex PCR, and its TCRdb copy is limited to in-frame clones, with some not included. The sample yields 79,000 or so clones, under 95% seen once. The source was CD4+ or CD8+ T cells sorted from blood, collected in a trial of the OX40 agonist ivuxolimab. Every receptor here comes from an adult with an advanced solid tumor such as melanoma, head and neck, liver or kidney cancer.

V and J are TRBV7-2 and TRBJ2-7, with TRBD1 identical over 10 bases. The J segment lost 3 bases and the V segment lost 3 bases, leaving 5 bases of the junction unmatched. The CDR3 totals 15 residues. Germline V gives CDR1 SGHTA, CDR2 FQGNSA. The CDR3 loop is CASSLGWTGGYEQYF. The CDR3 bases are TGTGCCAGCAGCTTGGGGTGGACAGGGGGCTACGAGCAGTACTTC.

A few counts support this clone. The chain carries TRBV10-3 and TRBJ2-7, with a weak D call TRBD2 (5 bases). Germline CDR1 and CDR2: ENHRY and SYGVKD. The CDR3 length is 12 residues. V dropped 10 bases and J dropped 3 bases, with 13 bases sitting between them. The DNA for the CDR3 is TGTGCCACCAGCGGCCAGCGCTACGAGCAGTACTTC. This encodes CATSGQRYEQYF.

The rearrangement joins TRBV6-6 to TRBJ2-7; TRBD1 aligns across 8 bases. Trimming at V came to 6 bases and at J to 2 bases, leaving 9 bases not matched to a gene. Germline V gives CDR1 MNHNY, CDR2 SVGAGI (reference sequence). The CDR3 length is 15 residues. CDR3 in DNA: TGTGCCAGCAGCCCCAGACAGGGGAGTACCTACGAGCAGTACTTC. The encoded protein is CASSPRQGSTYEQYF.

J is TRBJ1-4 and V is TRBV27; 8 nucleotides line up with TRBD1. With V trimmed by 5 bases and J by 7 bases, 6 bases remained unmatched. The CDR3 is 14 amino acids. Germline lookup yields CDR1 MNHEY and CDR2 SMNVEV (reference sequence). The CDR3 DNA sequence: TGTGCCAGCAGTCCCGGGACAGGATTTGAAAAACTGTTTTTT. Translating gives CASSPGTGFEKLFF.

The chain is built from TRBV9 and TRBJ2-1; 7 bases map to TRBD1. This CDR3 is 12 amino acids long. The V segment lost 3 bases and the J segment 9 bases; nucleotides outside the gene matches: 3. CDR1 is SGDLS and CDR2 is YYNGEE in the germline V gene. The CDR3 DNA follows: TGTGCCAGCAGCGAACAGGGGACTGAGCAGTTCTTC. Residues: CASSEQGTEQFF.

The V gene is TRBV10-3, the J gene TRBJ2-3, with D hard to call. Germline-derived CDR1 and CDR2 are ENHRY and SYGVKD. The CDR3 is 16 residues long. The ends were cut back, 3 bases at V and 3 bases at J, with 16 bases in the middle. Written as DNA, the CDR3 is TGTGCCATCAGTGACTCTATGGCTTCCGGTACAGATACGCAGTATTTT. Translation: CAISDSMASGTDTQYF.

This clone appeared a few times. V and J are TRBV5-4 and TRBJ1-2; maybe TRBD1 (5 bases). Trimming took off 0 bases at V and 3 bases at J, with 15 bases between the two ends. The CDR3 extends over 16 amino acids. Germline lookup yields CDR1 SGHNT and CDR2 YYREEE (reference sequence). In DNA form, the CDR3 reads TGTGCCAGCAGCTTGGGGGGGAGGACAACCTACTATGGCTACACCTTC. Protein sequence: CASSLGGRTTYYGYTF. The full variable domain, in which reference TRBV5-4 and TRBJ1-2 provide the parts outside the CDR3, is ETGVTQSPTHLIKTRGQQVTLRCSSQSGHNTVSWYQQALGQGPQFIFQYYREEENGRGNFPPRFSGLQFPNYSSELNVNALELDDSALYLCASSLGGRTTYYGYTFGSGTRLTVV.

The genes are TRBV7-2 and TRBJ2-1; TRBD2 matches 11 bases. Trimming at V came to 5 bases and at J to 3 bases, leaving 3 bases not matched to a gene. The CDR3 runs to 15 residues. Germline loops: CDR1 SGHTA, CDR2 FQGNSA. CDR3 amino acids: CASSKTSGNYNEQFF. The CDR3 nucleotides are TGTGCCAGCAGCAAGACTAGCGGGAACTACAATGAGCAGTTCTTC.

This chain connects TRBV10-3 to TRBJ2-5; tentatively, D is TRBD1 or TRBD2 (6 bases each). Trimming shortened V by 6 bases and J by 5 bases, and 10 bases separated the two germline ends. Germline V lookup: CDR1 ENHRY, CDR2 SYGVKD. The CDR3 has 12 residues. The DNA of the CDR3 is TGTGCCATCAGGGGGGGCGGTGAGACCCAGTACTTC. Encoded protein: CAIRGGGETQYF.

The chain joins TRBV4-1 to TRBJ1-4, with D possibly being TRBD1 (6 bases). Trimming took 3 bases from V and 5 from J, leaving 7 bases between them. This CDR3 is 13 amino acids long. Germline CDR1 MGHRA, CDR2 YSYEKL. The CDR3 protein is CASSQGHNEKLFF. The CDR3 nucleotides read TGCGCCAGCAGCCAGGGACACAATGAAAAACTGTTTTTT.

This rearrangement joins TRBV10-3 to TRBJ1-1, with 7 bases lining up with TRBD1. The trim removed 8 bases at V and 4 bases at J, leaving 4 bases unmatched. The CDR3 runs to 12 residues. The germline gives CDR1 ENHRY, CDR2 SYGVKD. CDR3: CAILRGGTEAFF. The CDR3 DNA sequence: TGTGCCATCCTCAGGGGGGGCACTGAAGCTTTCTTT.

This clone was observed once. This sequence joins TRBV5-1 and TRBJ2-1; D is unresolved. The V gene's germline CDR1 is SGHRS and CDR2 YFSETQ. Trimming left V 3 bases short and J 12 bases short, with 16 bases between. The CDR3 is made up of 13 amino acids. The CDR3 reads CASSWTTQSLQFF. The DNA of the CDR3 is TGCGCCAGCAGCTGGACGACCCAGTCCCTGCAGTTCTTC.

CDR3 DNA sequence: TGTGCCAGCAGCTTAGCGTTGGGGGGCCGGGACGAGCAGTACTTC. Protein: CASSLALGGRDEQYF. The chain has TRBV7-9 and TRBJ2-7; perhaps D is TRBD1 or TRBD2 (6 bases each). The CDR3 has 15 residues. V was clipped by 0 bases and J by 5 bases, with 14 bases between them. CDR1 and CDR2 from the germline V gene are SEHNR and FQNEAQ (reference sequence).

The chain is built from TRBV6-5 and TRBJ2-7; D is ambiguous. Between the trimmed V and J ends, which lost 6 bases and 0 bases, there was a span of 3 bases. CDR1 MNHEY and CDR2 SVGAGI come from the germline V gene. CDR3 length: 11 amino acids. The CDR3 spells CASSHSYEQYF. The CDR3 bases are TGTGCCAGCAGCCACTCCTACGAGCAGTACTTC.

The chain employs TRBV7-2 and TRBJ2-5, with D unclear. The CDR3 is 12 amino acids. Germline V lookup: CDR1 SGHTA, CDR2 FQGNSA. Trimming removed 1 base at V and 4 bases at J, with 4 bases between. The CDR3 here is CASSLGRETQYF. The DNA for the CDR3 is TGTGCCAGCAGCTTAGGAAGAGAGACCCAGTACTTC.

This clone was recorded once. This chain joins TRBV5-4 and TRBJ1-1; 10 nucleotides align to TRBD1. Germline V gene data show CDR1 as SGHNT and CDR2 as YYREEE (reference sequence). The V segment lost 4 bases and the J segment 5 bases; nucleotides outside the gene matches: 5. This CDR3 is built from 14 residues. For the CDR3, the DNA is TGTGCCAGCAGCAGGGACAGGGGTATTACTGAAGCTTTCTTT. Translating gives CASSRDRGITEAFF.

The rearrangement links TRBV7-2 to TRBJ1-5, with a tentative D call TRBD1 (6 bases). Germline V CDR1 and CDR2: SGHTA, FQGNSA. The CDR3 has 15 residues. The germline V and J ends were trimmed by 0 bases and 3 bases, with 9 bases remaining between them. The DNA for the CDR3 is TGTGCCAGCAGCTTAGCAGGGGGGGTCAATCAGCCCCAGCATTTT. This codes for CASSLAGGVNQPQHF.

The genes are TRBV5-4 and TRBJ1-2, with no clear D. CDR3 length: 14 residues. V dropped 4 bases and J dropped 0 bases, with 10 bases sitting between them. Germline V gene sequence: CDR1 SGHNT, CDR2 YYREEE (reference sequence). The CDR3 region has the DNA TGTGCCAGCAGCGCCCCCCCAGCTAACTATGGCTACACCTTC. It encodes CASSAPPANYGYTF. The full variable domain, its missing parts supplied by reference TRBV5-4 and TRBJ1-2, is ETGVTQSPTHLIKTRGQQVTLRCSSQSGHNTVSWYQQALGQGPQFIFQYYREEENGRGNFPPRFSGLQFPNYSSELNVNALELDDSALYLCASSAPPANYGYTFGSGTRLTVV.

The gene calls are TRBV28 and TRBJ2-7, with D unclear. Germline CDR1 and CDR2: MDHEN and SYDVKM. Trimming cost V 2 bases and J 9 bases, with 14 bases left between them. The CDR3 has 13 amino acids. CDR3 amino acids: CASSLKLGWSQYF. The CDR3 coding sequence is TGTGCCAGCAGTTTAAAATTAGGTTGGTCGCAGTACTTC.

The rearrangement joins TRBV19 to TRBJ1-5; no definite D call. Trimming cost V 11 bases and J 2 bases, with 10 bases left between them. Germline V lookup: CDR1 LNHDA, CDR2 SQIVND (reference sequence). The CDR3 sequence is 12 residues long. The CDR3 is CAVSAGNQPQHF. CDR3 sequence (DNA): TGTGCCGTCTCTGCAGGCAATCAGCCCCAGCATTTT.

This chain connects TRBV4-3 to TRBJ2-3; D is tentatively TRBD1 or TRBD2 (6 bases each). The V end lost 0 bases, the J end lost 3 bases, and 10 bases lay between the germline ends. CDR1 is LGHNA and CDR2 is YSLEER in the germline V gene. The CDR3 spans 15 residues. This CDR3 is CASSQEGGRTDTQYF. DNA for the CDR3: TGCGCCAGCAGCCAAGAAGGGGGGAGGACAGATACGCAGTATTTT.